Listed here are 5 T cell receptor beta chains from one sample, sequenced in a study of blood T cell repertoires in COVID-19. Profiled with immunoSEQ multiplex PCR; TCRdb holds only in-frame clones, not every one. The table records about 28,000 clones, about nine tenths of them present only once. The material sequenced was peripheral blood. These receptors were obtained from a man aged 55 to 69 with active COVID-19.

The J gene is TRBJ1-6, the V gene TRBV5-1, with 7 bases aligning to TRBD1. The V gene's germline CDR1 is SGHRS and CDR2 YFSETQ. With 0 bases clipped from V and 6 bases from J, the junction kept 3 bases outside the gene matches. The CDR3 is 15 amino acids. CDR3 residues: CASSLAGDSNSPLHF. The CDR3 coding sequence is TGCGCCAGCAGCTTGGCCGGGGACAGTAATTCACCCCTCCACTTT. Based on the CDR3 plus reference TRBV5-1 and TRBJ1-6, the full variable domain is KAGVTQTPRYLIKTRGQQVTLSCSPISGHRSVSWYQQTPGQGLQFLFEYFSETQRNKGNFPGRFSGRQFSNSRSEMNVSTLELGDSALYLCASSLAGDSNSPLHFGNGTRLTVT.

The CDR3 coding sequence is TGTGCCAGCAGTGACCACATGAACACTGAAGCTTTCTTT. Translation: CASSDHMNTEAFF. The chain links TRBV6-1 to TRBJ1-1; no clear D. This CDR3 contains 13 residues. Per the germline V gene, CDR1 is MNHNS and CDR2 is SASEGT. V dropped 3 bases and J dropped 0 bases, with 5 bases sitting between them.

V and J are TRBV28 and TRBJ1-6; 7 nucleotides agree with TRBD1. Trimming removed 7 bases from V and 7 bases from J; junction bases left unmatched: 10. This CDR3 spans 15 amino acids. CDR1 and CDR2 from the germline V gene are MDHEN and SYDVKM. CDR3 DNA sequence: TGTGCCAGCACCTACCGACAGGGTATGAATTCACCCCTCCACTTT. It translates to CASTYRQGMNSPLHF.

The chain is built from TRBV7-9 and TRBJ1-2; 10 bases fit TRBD1. The CDR3 spans 14 residues. With V trimmed by 2 bases and J by 7 bases, 4 bases remained unmatched. Germline V gene data show CDR1 as SEHNR and CDR2 as FQNEAQ (reference sequence). The DNA of the CDR3 is TGTGCCAGCAGCTTAAGGGACAGGGGTTCTGGCTACACCTTC. Protein: CASSLRDRGSGYTF.

The chain links TRBV5-4 to TRBJ1-4; D is unresolved. CDR3 size: 16 residues. Germline V lookup: CDR1 SGHNT, CDR2 YYREEE (reference sequence). The germline V and J ends were trimmed by 1 base and 0 bases, with 10 bases remaining between them. CDR3 region: CASSLRVSATNEKLFF. The CDR3 coding sequence is TGTGCCAGCAGCTTGCGGGTATCGGCAACTAATGAAAAACTGTTTTTT.